The 13 T cell receptor beta chains presented below share a single source sample, sequenced in a study of vaccination and CD4 T cells after COVID-19. With the Oncomine TCR Beta short-read assay, DNA from cultured CD4+ T cells was sequenced. Each CDR3 protein is one row after TCRdb ran MiXCR on the PCR reads. The table has about 12,000 distinct CDR3 sequences, approximately 45% seen once. These receptors have no known antigen. Documented treatment: roughly 11-day PBMC culture with coronavirus spike peptide pools or control peptides (ViraFEST assay). The material sequenced was CD4+ T cells from blood, cultured in vitro. These receptors were collected from a human donor who had recovered from COVID-19.

This clonotype was observed a handful of times. The gene calls are TRBV27 and TRBJ1-2, with D unresolved. This CDR3 contains 13 residues. Germline CDR1 is MNHEY and CDR2 is SMNVEV (reference sequence). V lost 10 bases and J 4 bases, leaving 16 bases between the germline ends. CDR3 in DNA: TGTGCCATGCCGTTGAAAGTGGCCTATGGCTACACCTTC. Its translation is CAMPLKVAYGYTF.

V gene TRBV2 combines with J gene TRBJ2-2; TRBD2 might be the D (6 bases). CDR1 and CDR2 from the germline V gene are SNHLY and FYNNEI. This CDR3 has 15 residues. Deletions cut 8 bases from V and 1 base from J, with 14 bases between. CDR3 sequence reads: CASGGIAVNTGELFF. CDR3 bases: TGTGCCAGCGGGGGGATAGCGGTGAACACCGGGGAGCTGTTTTTT.

This clonotype was detected a few times. The rearrangement joins TRBV6-1 to TRBJ2-6, with TRBD2 as a possible D gene (6 bases). CDR1 is MNHNS and CDR2 is SASEGT in the germline V gene. The CDR3 spans 19 residues. The germline V and J ends were trimmed by 6 bases and 0 bases, with 21 bases remaining between them. Here the CDR3 DNA reads TGTGCCAGCAGGACCGGACTCGGGACTTACAGCTCTGGGGCCAACGTCCTGACTTTC. Protein sequence: CASRTGLGTYSSGANVLTF.

The chain uses TRBV6-1 and TRBJ1-4, with TRBD1 as a possible D gene (5 bases). The CDR3 sequence is 15 residues long. The ends were cut back, 5 bases at V and 7 bases at J, with 17 bases in the middle. Germline CDR1 is MNHNS and CDR2 is SASEGT. CDR3: CASSQGLGGGEKLFF. The DNA of the CDR3 is TGTGCCAGCAGTCAGGGACTTGGGGGTGGTGAAAAACTGTTTTTT.

The chain uses TRBV4-1 and TRBJ1-3; perhaps TRBD1 as D (5 bases). Germline V gene lookup returns CDR1 MGHRA and CDR2 YSYEKL. The germline V and J ends were trimmed by 4 bases and 1 base, with 11 bases remaining between them. There are 15 residues in the CDR3. CDR3 nucleotide sequence: TGCGCCAGCAGCCGGCCTACAGGTTCTGGAAACACCATATATTTT. It translates to CASSRPTGSGNTIYF.

This clonotype came up a few times. This chain uses TRBV5-1 with TRBJ1-5, with D unclear. The CDR3 is 13 residues long. V was shortened by 1 base and J by 8 bases, with 10 bases between the two germline ends. CDR1 is SGHRS, CDR2 YFSETQ, per germline. CDR3 sequence: CASSLSGLEPQHF. DNA for the CDR3: TGCGCCAGCAGCTTGTCGGGTTTGGAGCCCCAGCATTTT.

J is TRBJ1-2 and V is TRBV11-2; possible D gene TRBD1, 6 bases. The CDR3 totals 15 residues. Germline lookup yields CDR1 SGHAT and CDR2 FQNNGV. The germline V and J ends were trimmed by 5 bases and 8 bases, with 21 bases remaining between them. The CDR3 DNA is TGTGCCAGCAGCCCGACGTGGGGGCGGCCCGAGGGCTACACCTTC. Encoded protein: CASSPTWGRPEGYTF.

The chain couples TRBV28 to TRBJ1-5; 7 nucleotides line up with TRBD1. Per the germline V gene, CDR1 is MDHEN and CDR2 is SYDVKM. Trimming cost V 7 bases and J 8 bases; bases outside gene matches: 17. There are 16 residues in the CDR3. CDR3 coding DNA: TGTGCCAGCATCCCCGTGACAGGGCCCCGCGAGAAGCCCCAGCATTTT. Its translation is CASIPVTGPREKPQHF.

The rearrangement joins TRBV20-1 to TRBJ1-1, with D unresolved. Germline assignment: CDR1 DFQATT and CDR2 SNEGSKA (reference sequence). Trimming pared 0 bases from V and 1 base from J, leaving 9 bases between. This CDR3 region has 14 residues. In nucleotides, the CDR3 is TGCAGTGCTAGAGAGATCCGAGGGAACACTGAAGCTTTCTTT. This codes for CSAREIRGNTEAFF.

The J gene is TRBJ1-5, the V gene TRBV6-5; possible D gene TRBD1, 5 bases. The V gene's germline CDR1 is MNHEY and CDR2 SVGAGI. The CDR3 loop spans 15 amino acids. V gave up 0 bases and J gave up 5 bases, with 11 bases separating them. The CDR3 coding sequence is TGTGCCAGCAGTTACTCGGAGGGGAGCCATCAGCCCCAGCATTTT. It codes for CASSYSEGSHQPQHF.

The rearrangement uses TRBV27 and TRBJ1-2; D possibly corresponds to TRBD1 (5 bases). CDR1 and CDR2 (germline): MNHEY, SMNVEV (reference sequence). The CDR3 sequence is 14 residues long. Trimming pared 8 bases from V and 0 bases from J, leaving 13 bases between. The CDR3 spells CASRGGSANYGYTF. The CDR3 bases are TGTGCCAGCCGGGGGGGATCTGCTAACTATGGCTACACCTTC.

This clonotype was detected only a few times. The genes are TRBV24-1 and TRBJ1-1; D is possibly TRBD1 (5 bases). The V and J ends lost 2 bases and 4 bases respectively, with 16 bases between them. Germline CDR1 KGHDR, CDR2 SFDVKD. There are 16 residues in the CDR3. CDR3 nucleotide sequence: TGTGCCACCAGTGATTCCACACCCGGGGGGAGCACTGAAGCTTTCTTT. Its protein product is CATSDSTPGGSTEAFF.

J is TRBJ1-2 and V is TRBV6-1; TRBD1 is a possible D gene (5 bases). CDR3 length: 11 amino acids. Germline assignment: CDR1 MNHNS and CDR2 SASEGT. Trimming cost V 8 bases and J 9 bases, with 13 bases left between them. CDR3 sequence: CASRGGKRYTF. CDR3 DNA: TGTGCCAGCCGGGGGGGTAAACGCTACACCTTC.